The next 11 T cell receptor beta chains were all read from a single sample in a study of CD8+ T cells in alopecia areata. Reverse transcribed after extraction, RNA yielded cDNA as the sequencing template. Repertoires were generated with immunoSEQ multiplex PCR, while TCRdb's copy carries only in-frame clones and drops some. The sample gives 150,000 to 200,000 clones, under 80% of which show up once; under 1.5% is in the top ten. Regarding treatment: oral pan-JAK inhibitor, 5-10 mg twice daily. Source: CD4+ T cells sorted from blood, taken between weeks 47 and 50, from a patient treated with tofacitinib. These receptors all come from a human donor with alopecia areata.

The V gene is TRBV30, the J gene TRBJ2-1; 8 bases fit TRBD1. The germline V gene has CDR1 GTSNPN and CDR2 SVGIG (reference sequence). CDR3 length equals 16 residues. The trim removed 2 bases at V and 5 bases at J, leaving 11 bases unmatched. The CDR3 DNA follows: TGTGCCTGGAGTTCCGGTATTGGGACAGGAGACAATGAGCAGTTCTTC. Its protein is CAWSSGIGTGDNEQFF.

This rearrangement joins TRBV6-1 to TRBJ2-1; possibly TRBD2 for D (7 bases). The V gene lost 10 bases and the J gene lost 9 bases, with 22 bases spanning the gap. Germline CDR1 MNHNS, CDR2 SASEGT. The CDR3 spans 14 residues. CDR3 in DNA: TGTGCCACCACGAGCGGGGATACGGGGGCTGAGCAGTTCTTC. This codes for CATTSGDTGAEQFF.

The chain has TRBV30 and TRBJ1-1; 10 bases are shared with TRBD1. This CDR3 is 17 amino acids long. Germline CDR1 reads GTSNPN; CDR2 reads SVGIG (reference sequence). V shed 1 base and J 0 bases; nucleotides not matched to a gene: 8. This chain's CDR3 is CAWSGTGGGSMNTEAFF. CDR3 DNA: TGTGCCTGGAGTGGGACAGGGGGGGGATCCATGAACACTGAAGCTTTCTTT.

The chain links TRBV4-3 to TRBJ1-2; perhaps TRBD1 as D (5 bases). The CDR3 has 13 amino acids. Per the germline V gene, CDR1 is LGHNA and CDR2 is YSLEER. The V gene lost 4 bases and the J gene lost 6 bases, with 12 bases spanning the gap. The CDR3 sequence is CASSLEGMDGYTF. DNA for the CDR3: TGCGCCAGCAGCCTCGAGGGGATGGATGGCTACACCTTC.

Worth noting for this clone: The junction departs from germline at one end; a sequencing error may be responsible. V gene TRBV10-2 combines with J gene TRBJ2-7; TRBD2 agrees at 8 bases. The V gene's germline CDR1 is WSHSY and CDR2 SAAADI. The CDR3 spans 13 residues. The CDR3 here is CTSKVAGSYEQYF. In DNA form, the CDR3 reads TGCACCAGCAAGGTAGCGGGGTCGTACGAGCAGTACTTC.

In its sample, this clone was seen a few times. This sequence joins TRBV29-1 and TRBJ2-1; 7 bases are a match to TRBD2. V trimming: 5 bases; J trimming: 7 bases; junction bases outside the gene matches: 2. CDR1 SQVTM and CDR2 ANQGSEA come from the germline V gene. The CDR3 is 11 residues long. The CDR3 loop reads CSVQGGNEQFF. CDR3 bases: TGCAGCGTTCAGGGAGGGAATGAGCAGTTCTTC.

This clone was counted many times. The chain carries TRBV29-1 and TRBJ1-2; no firm D call. CDR3 length equals 14 residues. Germline lookup yields CDR1 SQVTM and CDR2 ANQGSEA. The V end lost 3 bases, the J end lost 1 base, and 12 bases lay between the germline ends. In DNA, the CDR3 is TGCAGCGTTGAGGGCGGTAGGGATAACTATGGCTACACCTTC. It is translated as CSVEGGRDNYGYTF.

This clone has only a few counts. The chain links TRBV5-1 to TRBJ2-7; D perhaps matches TRBD1 (5 bases). This CDR3 contains 12 residues. V shed 8 bases and J shed 3 bases, with 12 bases lying between them. Germline V gene lookup returns CDR1 SGHRS and CDR2 YFSETQ. CDR3 sequence reads: CASRGSYYEQYF. In DNA form, the CDR3 reads TGCGCCAGTAGGGGTTCCTACTACGAGCAGTACTTC.

V usage is TRBV27 and J usage is TRBJ1-2; D unclear. Germline lookup yields CDR1 MNHEY and CDR2 SMNVEV (reference sequence). The CDR3 loop spans 13 amino acids. Between the trimmed V and J ends, which lost 4 bases and 3 bases, there was a span of 9 bases. The CDR3 DNA is TGTGCCAGCAGTTCCAGAACATACTATGGCTACACCTTC. Translation gives CASSSRTYYGYTF.

This clone was counted between two and nine times. The V gene is TRBV29-1, the J gene TRBJ1-1; D is unclear. The CDR3 extends over 15 amino acids. Trimming pared 3 bases from V and 2 bases from J, leaving 16 bases between. Germline-derived CDR1 and CDR2 are SQVTM and ANQGSEA. The DNA for the CDR3 is TGCAGCGTTGAGGTCCGGAGGCAAATCAACACTGAAGCTTTCTTT. Amino acid sequence: CSVEVRRQINTEAFF. The variable domain in full, with the rest retrieved from reference TRBV29-1 and TRBJ1-1, is SAVISQKPSRDICQRGTSLTIQCQVDSQVTMMFWYRQQPGQSLTLIATANQGSEATYESGFVIDKFPISRPNLTFSTLTVSNMSPEDSSIYLCSVEVRRQINTEAFFGQGTRLTVV.

The CDR3 DNA reads TGCAGCGTAGTGGGACAGGGGTCTGAAAAACTGTTTTTT. This gives the protein CSVVGQGSEKLFF. The chain employs TRBV29-1 and TRBJ1-4; 10 bases align to TRBD1. Per the germline V gene, CDR1 is SQVTM and CDR2 is ANQGSEA. The V gene end was trimmed by 6 bases and the J gene end by 7 bases; junction bases not matched to a gene: 5. The CDR3 covers 13 residues.